This entry concerns a single TCR beta chain. The antigen is undetermined. This record belongs to a study of regulatory T cells in long-lasting Graves disease. Study-wide results and caveats: Sharing of public clonotypes was greater in persistent patients (about 2,700) than in new patients (around 1,000). Newly diagnosed disease favored TRBV20-1 and TRBJ2-1 over persistent disease.

V dropped 2 bases and J dropped 2 bases, with 12 bases sitting between them. Germline-derived CDR1 and CDR2 are KGHDR and SFDVKD. This CDR3 has 16 amino acids. Time point indicated: persistent/refractory GD, antithyroid drugs over 5 years with positive TRAb. With RNA extracted from PBMCs as input, the TCR library was made. To make TCR beta libraries, researchers used iRepertoire HTBI primers and Arm-PCR of CDR3 regions. TCRdb re-analysed the multiplex PCR reads in MiXCR, keeping a single row per CDR3 protein. The data contain 500,000 to 800,000 distinct CDR3 sequences, about 32% of them seen just once; the ten biggest clones take up 42%.

This sequence originates from a female donor with Graves disease. The sample was peripheral blood mononuclear cells (PBMCs), taken when the disease was refractory, from a patient treated with antithyroid drugs. The rearrangement uses TRBV24-1 and TRBJ2-1, with D perhaps being TRBD1 or TRBD2 (5 bases each). The CDR3, as DNA: TGTGCCACCAGTGATTCTCGGGACGGCCCCTACAATGAGCAGTTCTTC. This gives the protein CATSDSRDGPYNEQFF.